The clone carrying this T cell receptor beta chain occurred once. The sample is drawn from a study of blood T cell repertoires in COVID-19. Across the whole study: PBMCs, B-cell-depleted T cells, or T cells provided the cDNA or gDNA that made up the material.

The CDR3 is 11 amino acids. The V and J ends lost 8 bases and 8 bases respectively, with 12 bases between them. The protocol was immunoSEQ multiplex PCR, while the TCRdb copy is restricted to in-frame clones and leaves out a portion. The sample yields approximately 150,000 clones, 75% to 90% seen once. The TCR comes from a woman in her sixties or seventies with active or convalescent COVID-19. Material: peripheral blood. The chain links TRBV12-3 or TRBV12-4 to TRBJ1-2, with D possibly matching TRBD1 (6 bases). The CDR3 nucleotides read TGTGCCAGCGGGGACAAGGGAGGCTACACCTTC. Residues: CASGDKGGYTF.